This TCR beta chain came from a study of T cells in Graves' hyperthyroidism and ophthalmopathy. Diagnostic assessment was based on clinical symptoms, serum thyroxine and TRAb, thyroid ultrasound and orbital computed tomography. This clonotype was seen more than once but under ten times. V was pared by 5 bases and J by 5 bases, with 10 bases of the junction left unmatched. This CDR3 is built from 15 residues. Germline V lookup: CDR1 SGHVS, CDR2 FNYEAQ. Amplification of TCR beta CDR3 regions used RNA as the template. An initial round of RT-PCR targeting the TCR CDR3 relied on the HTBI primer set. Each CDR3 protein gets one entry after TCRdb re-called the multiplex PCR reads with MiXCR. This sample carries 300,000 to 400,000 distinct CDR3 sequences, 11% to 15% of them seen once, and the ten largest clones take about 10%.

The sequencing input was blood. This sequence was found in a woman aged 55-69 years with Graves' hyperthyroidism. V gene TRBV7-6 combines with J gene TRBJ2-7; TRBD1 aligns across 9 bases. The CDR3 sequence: CASSPLGTGPDEQYF. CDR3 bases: TGTGCCAGCAGCCCCCTCGGGACAGGGCCCGACGAGCAGTACTTC.